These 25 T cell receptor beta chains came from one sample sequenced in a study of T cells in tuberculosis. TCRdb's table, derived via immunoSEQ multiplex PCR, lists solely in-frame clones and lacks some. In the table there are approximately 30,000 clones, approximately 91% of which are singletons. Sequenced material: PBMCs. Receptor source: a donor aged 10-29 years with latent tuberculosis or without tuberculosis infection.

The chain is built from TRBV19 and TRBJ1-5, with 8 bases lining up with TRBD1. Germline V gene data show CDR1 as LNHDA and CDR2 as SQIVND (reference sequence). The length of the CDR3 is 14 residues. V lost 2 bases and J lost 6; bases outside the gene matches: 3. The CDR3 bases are TGTGCCAGTAGTATACAGGGGGCTACTCAGCCCCAGCATTTT. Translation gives CASSIQGATQPQHF.

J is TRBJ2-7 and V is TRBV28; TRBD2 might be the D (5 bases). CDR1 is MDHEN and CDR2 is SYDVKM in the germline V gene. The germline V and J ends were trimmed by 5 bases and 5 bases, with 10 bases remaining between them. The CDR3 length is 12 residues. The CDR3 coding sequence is TGTGCCAGCAGTCTAGCCTTTGACGAGCAGTACTTC. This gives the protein CASSLAFDEQYF.

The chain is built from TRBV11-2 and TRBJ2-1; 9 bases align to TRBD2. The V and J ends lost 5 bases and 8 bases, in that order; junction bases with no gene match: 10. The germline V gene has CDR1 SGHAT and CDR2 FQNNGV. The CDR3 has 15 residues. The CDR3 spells CASSTGTSPRYEQFF. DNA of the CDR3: TGTGCCAGCAGCACCGGGACTAGCCCGCGGTATGAGCAGTTCTTC.

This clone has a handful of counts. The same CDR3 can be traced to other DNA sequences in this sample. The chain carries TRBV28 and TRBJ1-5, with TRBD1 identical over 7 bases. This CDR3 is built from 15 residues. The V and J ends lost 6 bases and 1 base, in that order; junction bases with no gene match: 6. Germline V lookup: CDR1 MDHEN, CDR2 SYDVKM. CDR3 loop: CASRRQGVSNQPQHF. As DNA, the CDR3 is TGTGCCAGCAGGAGACAGGGTGTGAGCAATCAGCCCCAGCATTTT.

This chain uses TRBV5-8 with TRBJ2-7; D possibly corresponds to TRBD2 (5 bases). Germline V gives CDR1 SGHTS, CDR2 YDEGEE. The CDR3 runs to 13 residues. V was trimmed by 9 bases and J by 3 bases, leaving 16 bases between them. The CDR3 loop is CATGEGWSYEQYF. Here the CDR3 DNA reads TGTGCCACCGGCGAGGGATGGAGCTACGAGCAGTACTTC.

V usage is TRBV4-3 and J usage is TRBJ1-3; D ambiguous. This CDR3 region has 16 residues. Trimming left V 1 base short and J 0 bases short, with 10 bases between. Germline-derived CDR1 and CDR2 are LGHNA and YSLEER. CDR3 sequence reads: CASSQGQAHSGNTIYF. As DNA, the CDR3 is TGCGCCAGCAGCCAAGGCCAGGCACACTCTGGAAACACCATATATTTT.

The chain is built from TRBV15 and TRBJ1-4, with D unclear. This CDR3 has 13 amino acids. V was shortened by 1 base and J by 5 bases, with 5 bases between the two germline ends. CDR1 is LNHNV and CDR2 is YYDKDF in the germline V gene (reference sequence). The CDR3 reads CATSRGANEKLFF. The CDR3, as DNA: TGTGCCACCAGCAGAGGGGCAAATGAAAAACTGTTTTTT.

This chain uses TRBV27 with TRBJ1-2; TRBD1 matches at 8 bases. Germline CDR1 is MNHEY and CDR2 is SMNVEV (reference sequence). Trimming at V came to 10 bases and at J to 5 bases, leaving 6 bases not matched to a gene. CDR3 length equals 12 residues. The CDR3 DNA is TGTGCCAACCGGGGACAGGAATATGGCTACACCTTC. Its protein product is CANRGQEYGYTF.

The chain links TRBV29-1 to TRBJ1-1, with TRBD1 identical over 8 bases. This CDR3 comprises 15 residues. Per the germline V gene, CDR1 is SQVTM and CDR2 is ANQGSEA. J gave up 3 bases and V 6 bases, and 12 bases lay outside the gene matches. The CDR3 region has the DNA TGCAGCGTCAGACAGGGGTGGGGAATGGACACTGAAGCTTTCTTT. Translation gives CSVRQGWGMDTEAFF.

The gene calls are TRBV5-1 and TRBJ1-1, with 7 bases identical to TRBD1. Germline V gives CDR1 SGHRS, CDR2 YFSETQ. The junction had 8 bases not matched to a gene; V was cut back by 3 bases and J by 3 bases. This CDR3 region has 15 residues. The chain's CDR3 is CASSSQGERDTEAFF. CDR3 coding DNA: TGCGCCAGCAGCTCCCAGGGGGAGCGGGACACTGAAGCTTTCTTT.

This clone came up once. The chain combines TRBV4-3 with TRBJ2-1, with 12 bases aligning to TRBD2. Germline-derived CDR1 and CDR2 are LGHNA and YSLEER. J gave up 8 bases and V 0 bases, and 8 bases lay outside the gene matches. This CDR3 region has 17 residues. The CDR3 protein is CASSQEFRLAGVYEQFF. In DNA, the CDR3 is TGCGCCAGCAGCCAAGAGTTTAGACTAGCGGGAGTCTATGAGCAGTTCTTC.

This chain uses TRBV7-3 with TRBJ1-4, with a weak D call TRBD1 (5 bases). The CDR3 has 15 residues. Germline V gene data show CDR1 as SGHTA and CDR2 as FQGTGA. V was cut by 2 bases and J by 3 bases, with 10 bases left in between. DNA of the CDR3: TGTGCCAGCAGCTTAGCGGGACGGGCTAATGAAAAACTGTTTTTT. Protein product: CASSLAGRANEKLFF.

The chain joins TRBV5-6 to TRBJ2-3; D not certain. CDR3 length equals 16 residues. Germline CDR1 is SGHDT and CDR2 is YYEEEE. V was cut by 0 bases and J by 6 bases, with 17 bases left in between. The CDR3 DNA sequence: TGTGCCAGCAGCTTGGAAGCCTCGTATAACTATGATACGCAGTATTTT. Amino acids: CASSLEASYNYDTQYF.

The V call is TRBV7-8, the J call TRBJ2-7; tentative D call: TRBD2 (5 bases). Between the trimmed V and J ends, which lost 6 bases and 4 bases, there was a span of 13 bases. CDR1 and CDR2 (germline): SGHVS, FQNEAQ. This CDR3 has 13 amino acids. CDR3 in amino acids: CASRPPLAYEQYF. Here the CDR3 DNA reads TGTGCCAGCAGGCCACCCTTAGCGTACGAGCAGTACTTC.

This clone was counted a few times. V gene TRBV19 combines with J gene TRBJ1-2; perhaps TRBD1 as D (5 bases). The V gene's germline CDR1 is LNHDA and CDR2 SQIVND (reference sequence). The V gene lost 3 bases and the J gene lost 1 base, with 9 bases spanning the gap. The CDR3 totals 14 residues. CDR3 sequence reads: CASSMIDSNYGYTF. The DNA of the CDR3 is TGTGCCAGTAGTATGATTGACAGTAACTATGGCTACACCTTC.

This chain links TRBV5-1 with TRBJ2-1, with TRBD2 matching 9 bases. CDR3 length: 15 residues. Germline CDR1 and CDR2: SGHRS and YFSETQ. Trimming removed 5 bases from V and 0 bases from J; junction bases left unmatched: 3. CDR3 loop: CASRLAGSSYNEQFF. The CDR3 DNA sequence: TGCGCCAGCAGACTAGCGGGTAGCTCCTACAATGAGCAGTTCTTC.

CDR3 loop: CASSQDQGTGGNTIYF. The CDR3 DNA reads TGCGCCAGCAGCCAAGATCAGGGTACAGGGGGCAACACCATATATTTT. This chain links TRBV4-3 with TRBJ1-3; TRBD1 aligns across 9 bases. CDR1 is LGHNA, CDR2 YSLEER, per germline. Losses at the gene ends were 0 bases for V and 7 bases for J; bases not matched to a gene: 7. The CDR3 has 16 residues.

The CDR3 nucleotides read TGTGCCAGCAGTTACTCGATGGAGCAAGGCTACGAGCAGTACTTC. Amino acids: CASSYSMEQGYEQYF. This sequence joins TRBV6-6 and TRBJ2-7; D is undetermined. V gave up 0 bases and J gave up 3 bases, with 12 bases separating them. CDR1 and CDR2 from the germline V gene are MNHNY and SVGAGI (reference sequence). This CDR3 contains 15 residues.

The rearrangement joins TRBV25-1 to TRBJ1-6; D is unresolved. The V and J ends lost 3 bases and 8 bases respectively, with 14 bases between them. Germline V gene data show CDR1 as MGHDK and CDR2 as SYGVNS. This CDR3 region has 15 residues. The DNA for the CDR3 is TGTGCCAGCAGTGATGTTGGAGCCCCGGATTCACCCCTCCACTTT. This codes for CASSDVGAPDSPLHF.

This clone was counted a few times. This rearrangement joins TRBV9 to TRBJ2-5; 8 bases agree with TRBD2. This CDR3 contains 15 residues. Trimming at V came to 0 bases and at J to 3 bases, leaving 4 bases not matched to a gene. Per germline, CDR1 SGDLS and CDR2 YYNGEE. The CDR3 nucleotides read TGTGCCAGCAGCGTAGCGGCGGGAGGAAAAGAGACCCAGTACTTC. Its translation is CASSVAAGGKETQYF.

The CDR3 loop reads CASSLRASGGTSLLFYEQYF. The DNA of the CDR3 is TGCGCCAGCAGCCTAAGAGCCAGCGGGGGGACCTCATTATTGTTCTACGAGCAGTACTTC. This chain connects TRBV4-1 to TRBJ2-7; 9 nucleotides align to TRBD2. Unmatched junction bases numbered 22, after V lost 4 bases and J lost 3 bases. The CDR3 sequence is 20 residues long. Germline-derived CDR1 and CDR2 are MGHRA and YSYEKL.

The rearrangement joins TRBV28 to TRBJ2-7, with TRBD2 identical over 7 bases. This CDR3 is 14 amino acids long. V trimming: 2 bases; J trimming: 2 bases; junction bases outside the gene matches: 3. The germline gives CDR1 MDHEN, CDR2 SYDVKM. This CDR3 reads CASSLRLATYEQYF. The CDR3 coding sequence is TGTGCCAGCAGTTTACGACTAGCAACCTACGAGCAGTACTTC. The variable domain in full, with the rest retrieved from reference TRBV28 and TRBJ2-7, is DVKVTQSSRYLVKRTGEKVFLECVQDMDHENMFWYRQDPGLGLRLIYFSYDVKMKEKGDIPEGYSVSREKKERFSLILESASTNQTSMYLCASSLRLATYEQYFGPGTRLTVT.

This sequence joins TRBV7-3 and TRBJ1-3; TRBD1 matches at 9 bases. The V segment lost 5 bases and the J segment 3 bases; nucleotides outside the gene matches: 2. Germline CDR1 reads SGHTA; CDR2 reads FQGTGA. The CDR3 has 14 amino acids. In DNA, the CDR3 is TGTGCCAGCAGCGAGACAGGGGGTGGAAACACCATATATTTT. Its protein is CASSETGGGNTIYF.

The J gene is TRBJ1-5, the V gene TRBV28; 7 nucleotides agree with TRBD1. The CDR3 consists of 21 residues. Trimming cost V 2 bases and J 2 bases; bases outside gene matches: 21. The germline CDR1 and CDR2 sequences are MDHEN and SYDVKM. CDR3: CASSLRQVVIGGEGRNQPQHF. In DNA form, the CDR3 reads TGTGCCAGCAGTTTACGTCAAGTGGTAATAGGGGGCGAGGGGCGCAATCAGCCCCAGCATTTT.

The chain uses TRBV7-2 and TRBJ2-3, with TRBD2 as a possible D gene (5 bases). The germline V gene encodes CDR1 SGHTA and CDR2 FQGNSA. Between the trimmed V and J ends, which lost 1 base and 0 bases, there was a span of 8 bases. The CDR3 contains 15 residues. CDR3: CASSLVGDSTDTQYF. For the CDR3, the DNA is TGTGCCAGCAGCTTAGTCGGGGATAGCACAGATACGCAGTATTTT.